The entry below describes one T cell receptor beta chain. This sample stems from a study of radiation and T cells in renal cell carcinoma. The wider study: Nephrectomy followed 15 Gy stereotactic body radiation by 4 weeks.

The method was immunoSEQ multiplex PCR; TCRdb's version includes in-frame clones alone and lacks a portion of them. The data show 55,000 to 65,000 clones, around 78% seen once. V lost 10 bases, J lost 9 bases, and 14 bases lay in between. From germline, CDR1 is SGHRS and CDR2 YFSETQ. The CDR3 extends over 12 amino acids. As to time point: baseline pretreatment blood. As to treatment: 15 Gy SBRT to primary tumor, nephrectomy 4 weeks later. Serial blood draws occurred at baseline and 2 and 4 weeks post-SBRT. V and J are TRBV5-1 and TRBJ1-6; no reliable D call. This sequence was found in a man in his fifties or sixties with renal cell carcinoma. The source was blood, collected from a patient whose treatment included radiotherapy and nephrectomy. The CDR3 sequence: CALGGGFSPLHF. CDR3 nucleotides: TGCGCCTTGGGCGGAGGTTTTTCACCCCTCCACTTT.